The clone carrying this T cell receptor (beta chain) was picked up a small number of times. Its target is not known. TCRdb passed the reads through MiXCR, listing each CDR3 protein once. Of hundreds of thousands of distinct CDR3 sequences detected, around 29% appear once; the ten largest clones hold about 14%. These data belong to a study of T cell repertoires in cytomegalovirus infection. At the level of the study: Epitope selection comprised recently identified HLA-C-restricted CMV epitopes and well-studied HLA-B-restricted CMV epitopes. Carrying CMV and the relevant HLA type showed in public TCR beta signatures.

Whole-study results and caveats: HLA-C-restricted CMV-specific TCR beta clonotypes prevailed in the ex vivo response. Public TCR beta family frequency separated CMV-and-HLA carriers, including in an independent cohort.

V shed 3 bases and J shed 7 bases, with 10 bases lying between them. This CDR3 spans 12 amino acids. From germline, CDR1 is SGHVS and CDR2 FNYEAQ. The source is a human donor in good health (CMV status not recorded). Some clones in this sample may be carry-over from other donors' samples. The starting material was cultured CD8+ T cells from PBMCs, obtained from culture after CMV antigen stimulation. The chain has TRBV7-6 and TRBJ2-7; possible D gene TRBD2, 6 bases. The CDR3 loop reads CASSFDAGEQYV. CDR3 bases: TGTGCCAGCAGCTTTGACGCGGGGGAGCAGTACGTC.